Sequencing of this TCR beta chain was carried out in a study of control samples from healthy donors and cancer patients. Libraries were prepared by immunoSEQ multiplex PCR; TCRdb keeps only in-frame clonotypes and omits some of them. There are about 410,000 clones in the sample; approximately 90% occur only once, and around 6.5% lies in the top ten. This CDR3 has 12 residues. Per the germline V gene, CDR1 is MNHNS and CDR2 is SASEGT. With 7 bases removed from V and 4 bases from J, the gap between germline ends came to 8 bases. The TCR sequence derives from a man in his forties with head and neck cancer. The sequenced material came from PBMCs. The gene calls are TRBV6-1 and TRBJ2-1; D unclear. Written as DNA, the CDR3 is TGTGCCAGCAATATAAATTACAATGAGCAGTTCTTC. It yields the protein CASNINYNEQFF.